A single sample is the source of the 29 T cell receptor beta chains below, sequenced in a study of T cells after yellow fever vaccination. TCRdb passed the 5' RACE reads through MiXCR, listing each CDR3 protein once. The sample carries about 220,000 distinct CDR3 sequences, about 3% recorded once. The sample here was CD4+ T cells sorted from PBMCs, taken 10 days after the yellow fever booster vaccination. These receptors all come from a man younger than 35 who received the YFV17D yellow fever vaccine.

This chain uses TRBV18 with TRBJ2-7; possibly TRBD1 or TRBD2 for D (5 bases each). Trimming pared 0 bases from V and 0 bases from J, leaving 9 bases between. The CDR3 is 15 amino acids. CDR1 is KGHSH and CDR2 is LQKENI in the germline V gene. The CDR3 sequence: CASSPPGRYSYEQYF. Here the CDR3 DNA reads TGTGCCAGCTCACCACCGGGACGGTACTCCTACGAGCAGTACTTC.

This clonotype was detected many times. The chain is built from TRBV5-5 and TRBJ1-6, with D perhaps matching TRBD1 (5 bases). Trimming cost V 0 bases and J 13 bases, with 20 bases left between them. The CDR3 length is 16 residues. Germline V gene lookup returns CDR1 SGHKS and CDR2 YYEKEE (reference sequence). Written as DNA, the CDR3 is TGTGCCAGCAGCTTGGATCTTGGCAGGGAGGTAGGCCCCCTCCACTTT. Its protein is CASSLDLGREVGPLHF. Combining the CDR3 with reference TRBV5-5 and TRBJ1-6 gives the whole variable domain DAGVTQSPTHLIKTRGQQVTLRCSPISGHKSVSWYQQVLGQGPQFIFQYYEKEERGRGNFPDRFSARQFPNYSSELNVNALLLGDSALYLCASSLDLGREVGPLHFGNGTRLTVT.

This clonotype was seen a handful of times. The rearrangement uses TRBV5-1 and TRBJ1-4; D remains unclear. This CDR3 is built from 14 residues. The germline CDR1 and CDR2 sequences are SGHRS and YFSETQ. V was pared by 2 bases and J by 4 bases, with 9 bases between. CDR3 DNA sequence: TGCGCCAGCAGCTTTGGGAATAGTAATGAAAAACTGTTTTTT. Its protein is CASSFGNSNEKLFF.

This clonotype was counted ten times or more. An end of the junction does not agree with germline; a read error may underlie this. The V gene is TRBV6-2 or TRBV6-3, the J gene TRBJ1-1; TRBD1 matches at 8 bases. CDR1 MNHEY and CDR2 SVGEGT come from the germline V gene. The CDR3 sequence is 12 residues long. The CDR3 nucleotides read TGTGCCAGCAGTCTAGCGGGGGGACAGGCGTTCTTC. It encodes CASSLAGGQAFF.

A remark on this clonotype: A much larger clone differs by one base, so this may be a read error. This rearrangement joins TRBV6-5 to TRBJ1-1; TRBD1 might be the D (5 bases). CDR3 length: 13 residues. Germline V gene sequence: CDR1 MNHEY, CDR2 SVGAGI. Trimming took off 2 bases at V and 6 bases at J, with 10 bases between the two ends. In DNA form, the CDR3 reads TGTGCCAGCAGTTACACTCGGGGGGCTGAAGCTTTCTTT. The encoded protein is CASSYTRGAEAFF.

The chain combines TRBV4-3 with TRBJ2-7; 8 positions agree with TRBD1. There are 15 residues in the CDR3. Germline loops: CDR1 LGHNA, CDR2 YSLEER. J gave up 2 bases and V 4 bases, and 7 bases lay outside the gene matches. The CDR3: CASSPSWTGTYEQYF. The CDR3 DNA sequence: TGCGCCAGCAGCCCGAGCTGGACAGGGACCTACGAGCAGTACTTC.

The sample holds many counts of this clonotype. This CDR3 reads CASSQPGTGNGYTF. CDR3 DNA: TGCGCCAGCAGCCAACCCGGGACAGGGAATGGCTACACCTTC. This chain joins TRBV4-1 and TRBJ1-2; TRBD1 aligns across 9 bases. Trimming removed 2 bases from V and 6 bases from J; junction bases left unmatched: 4. This CDR3 is 14 amino acids long. Germline loops: CDR1 MGHRA, CDR2 YSYEKL.

The rearrangement links TRBV6-5 to TRBJ2-7; a possible D gene is TRBD1 (6 bases). Germline V gene sequence: CDR1 MNHEY, CDR2 SVGAGI. Trimming removed 0 bases at V and 0 bases at J, with 9 bases between. This CDR3 spans 15 amino acids. CDR3 sequence reads: CASSYSGTFSYEQYF. The CDR3 region has the DNA TGTGCCAGCAGTTACTCTGGGACATTCTCCTACGAGCAGTACTTC.

This chain connects TRBV3-1 to TRBJ2-1; 15 nucleotides line up with TRBD2. Germline V gives CDR1 LGHDT, CDR2 YNNKEL (reference sequence). This CDR3 has 19 amino acids. Unmatched junction bases numbered 3, after V lost 0 bases and J lost 0 bases. The CDR3 is CASSQDRTSGGVSYNEQFF. As DNA, the CDR3 is TGTGCCAGCAGCCAAGATAGGACTAGCGGGGGGGTCTCCTACAATGAGCAGTTCTTC.

The table lists this clonotype with many counts. The CDR3 bases are TGCAGTGCTAAACCGGGGCGCCTCGCTAACTATGGCTACACCTTC. Its translation is CSAKPGRLANYGYTF. This rearrangement joins TRBV20-1 to TRBJ1-2; D is perhaps TRBD1 (5 bases). Germline V gene lookup returns CDR1 DFQATT and CDR2 SNEGSKA (reference sequence). Trimming stripped 4 bases from V and 0 bases from J, with 15 bases between. CDR3 length: 15 residues.

The rearrangement uses TRBV3-1 and TRBJ1-2; no firm D call. V lost 0 bases, J lost 0 bases, and 14 bases lay in between. Germline CDR1 LGHDT, CDR2 YNNKEL (reference sequence). The CDR3 has 17 amino acids. The DNA for the CDR3 is TGTGCCAGCAGCCAAGAGTCAGGCCTTTCATCTAACTATGGCTACACCTTC. This translates into CASSQESGLSSNYGYTF.

The V gene is TRBV20-1, the J gene TRBJ2-1; 8 bases fit TRBD1. Germline values: CDR1 DFQATT, CDR2 SNEGSKA (reference sequence). The CDR3 totals 15 residues. J was trimmed by 0 bases and V by 1 base; bases with no gene match: 2. The CDR3 nucleotides read TGCAGTGCTAGAGGACAGGGGCCCTCCTACAATGAGCAGTTCTTC. This codes for CSARGQGPSYNEQFF.

V and J are TRBV2 and TRBJ1-1; 10 nucleotides line up with TRBD1. With V trimmed by 4 bases and J by 5 bases, 4 bases remained unmatched. Germline V gene data show CDR1 as SNHLY and CDR2 as FYNNEI. This CDR3 region has 14 residues. The CDR3 spells CASSGQGAATEAFF. CDR3 DNA sequence: TGTGCCAGCAGTGGACAGGGGGCGGCTACTGAAGCTTTCTTT.

This clonotype was recorded at least ten times. The DNA of the CDR3 is TGCGCCAGCAGCTCCAGCGACTACGAGCAGTACTTC. This translates into CASSSSDYEQYF. V is TRBV5-1 and J is TRBJ2-7; no clear D gene. The germline CDR1 and CDR2 sequences are SGHRS and YFSETQ. The CDR3 sequence is 12 residues long. With 3 bases removed from V and 3 bases from J, the gap between germline ends came to 7 bases.

Ten or more counts support this clonotype. The genes are TRBV5-1 and TRBJ2-2; D unresolved. In germline, CDR1 is SGHRS, CDR2 YFSETQ. This CDR3 is 15 amino acids long. V was trimmed by 6 bases and J by 3 bases, leaving 15 bases between them. CDR3 in DNA: TGCGCCAGCACCCAAGGTGGCTTTTACACCGGGGAGCTGTTTTTT. Encoded protein: CASTQGGFYTGELFF. The full variable domain, completed using reference TRBV5-1 and TRBJ2-2, is KAGVTQTPRYLIKTRGQQVTLSCSPISGHRSVSWYQQTPGQGLQFLFEYFSETQRNKGNFPGRFSGRQFSNSRSEMNVSTLELGDSALYLCASTQGGFYTGELFFGEGSRLTVL.

The chain employs TRBV7-2 and TRBJ2-5; D is perhaps TRBD2 (5 bases). V lost 4 bases and J lost 4, with 10 bases in between. This CDR3 spans 13 amino acids. CDR1 SGHTA and CDR2 FQGNSA come from the germline V gene. The CDR3 loop reads CASSSSSRETQYF. The CDR3 DNA is TGTGCCAGCAGCTCATCTAGCAGAGAGACCCAGTACTTC.

As for this clonotype: The junction does not match germline at one end; this may be a read error. The V and J genes are TRBV6-6 and TRBJ1-5; 10 bases match TRBD1. CDR3 size: 14 residues. The V gene's germline CDR1 is MNHNY and CDR2 SVGAGI (reference sequence). The CDR3 sequence is CASSMTGGNKPQHF. The CDR3 nucleotides are TGTGCCAGCAGCATGACAGGGGGCAATAAGCCCCAGCATTTT.

This clonotype was seen only a few times. The chain carries TRBV7-2 and TRBJ2-3; D remains unclear. This CDR3 spans 15 amino acids. CDR1 is SGHTA, CDR2 FQGNSA, per germline. V lost 0 bases and J lost 2, with 9 bases in between. CDR3 residues: CASSLAWHTTDTQYF. CDR3 sequence (DNA): TGTGCCAGCAGCTTAGCGTGGCATACCACAGATACGCAGTATTTT.

This clonotype showed up many times. The chain carries TRBV7-2 and TRBJ2-3; 16 nucleotides match TRBD2. The CDR3 extends over 16 amino acids. Germline-derived CDR1 and CDR2 are SGHTA and FQGNSA. The V segment lost 5 bases and the J segment 5 bases; nucleotides outside the gene matches: 4. Here the CDR3 DNA reads TGTGCCAGCAGCCTGGGACTAGCGGGGGGGCAAGATACGCAGTATTTT. The encoded protein is CASSLGLAGGQDTQYF.

This clonotype was picked up a small number of times. The chain couples TRBV19 to TRBJ2-6; D is possibly TRBD2 (6 bases). CDR3 length: 15 amino acids. The germline V gene encodes CDR1 LNHDA and CDR2 SQIVND (reference sequence). V lost 4 bases and J 5 bases, leaving 12 bases between the germline ends. CDR3 bases: TGTGCCAGTAGTACCCGGGACTCCTGGGCCAACGTCCTGACTTTC. Translation: CASSTRDSWANVLTF. Full variable domain (missing parts from reference TRBV19 and TRBJ2-6): DGGITQSPKYLFRKEGQNVTLSCEQNLNHDAMYWYRQDPGQGLRLIYYSQIVNDFQKGDIAEGYSVSREKKESFPLTVTSAQKNPTAFYLCASSTRDSWANVLTFGAGSRLTVL.

This clonotype was recorded a few times. The V and J genes are TRBV10-3 and TRBJ1-5; D remains ambiguous. V lost 10 bases and J 2 bases, leaving 12 bases between the germline ends. CDR3 length equals 13 residues. Germline V gives CDR1 ENHRY, CDR2 SYGVKD. DNA for the CDR3: TGTGCCAACGGTGGGGAAGGCAATCAGCCCCAGCATTTT. As protein: CANGGEGNQPQHF.

This clonotype has at least ten counts. The rearrangement links TRBV7-2 to TRBJ2-1; 9 bases are a match to TRBD2. CDR3 length equals 16 residues. Germline V gene data show CDR1 as SGHTA and CDR2 as FQGNSA. Trimming took 2 bases from V and 9 from J; bases not matched to a gene: 11. CDR3 in amino acids: CASSLSRMRGGIEQFF. In DNA, the CDR3 is TGTGCCAGCAGCTTATCCCGGATGCGGGGGGGCATTGAGCAGTTCTTC.

The sample holds a few counts of this clonotype. The chain recombines TRBV7-2 with TRBJ2-3; 9 bases fit TRBD2. The V and J ends lost 2 bases and 4 bases, in that order; junction bases with no gene match: 7. The germline V gene has CDR1 SGHTA and CDR2 FQGNSA. CDR3 length equals 16 residues. The CDR3 DNA sequence: TGTGCCAGCAGCTTAATTGCGGGGGGGCGGGCAGATACGCAGTATTTT. It specifies CASSLIAGGRADTQYF.

CDR3 DNA sequence: TGCAGTGCTAGTTTCGGGGCAGGGAAGGATGAGCAGTTCTTC. This gives the protein CSASFGAGKDEQFF. The chain links TRBV20-1 to TRBJ2-1; D is possibly TRBD1 or TRBD2 (5 bases each). V lost 3 bases, J lost 8 bases, and 17 bases lay in between. The CDR3 is 14 amino acids. Germline V gives CDR1 DFQATT, CDR2 SNEGSKA (reference sequence).

This clonotype was found many times. The chain carries TRBV20-1 and TRBJ1-1; D gene uncertain. The CDR3 loop spans 13 amino acids. CDR1 DFQATT and CDR2 SNEGSKA come from the germline V gene (reference sequence). The V end was cut by 3 bases, the J end by 4 bases, with 12 bases between. This chain's CDR3 is CSASRGWSTEAFF. CDR3 sequence (DNA): TGCAGTGCTAGCCGGGGTTGGAGCACTGAAGCTTTCTTT.

This clonotype turned up a few times. The rearrangement links TRBV3-1 to TRBJ2-2; D remains ambiguous. Trimming stripped 4 bases from V and 7 bases from J, with 7 bases between. The CDR3 length is 12 residues. Germline V gene lookup returns CDR1 LGHDT and CDR2 YNNKEL (reference sequence). CDR3: CASSRRVGELFF. The CDR3 nucleotides are TGTGCCAGCAGCCGCCGGGTCGGGGAGCTGTTTTTT.

This clonotype was seen many times. V usage is TRBV7-3 and J usage is TRBJ2-5; D may be TRBD2 (5 bases). V was shortened by 3 bases and J by 3 bases, with 14 bases between the two germline ends. Looked up from germline, CDR1 is SGHTA and CDR2 is FQGTGA. The CDR3 is 15 residues long. CDR3 DNA: TGTGCCAGCAGCTTCGCGGGTTTAGAAAAAGAGACCCAGTACTTC. Translation gives CASSFAGLEKETQYF. The whole variable domain, remainder taken from reference TRBV7-3 and TRBJ2-5, is GAGVSQTPSNKVTEKGKYVELRCDPISGHTALYWYRQSLGQGPEFLIYFQGTGAADDSGLPNDRFFAVRPEGSVSTLKIQRTERGDSAVYLCASSFAGLEKETQYFGPGTRLLVL.

The V call is TRBV3-1, the J call TRBJ1-1; unclear D gene. Per the germline V gene, CDR1 is LGHDT and CDR2 is YNNKEL (reference sequence). The ends were cut back, 4 bases at V and 10 bases at J, with 19 bases in the middle. This CDR3 contains 14 residues. The CDR3 reads CASSPTYDPGGAFF. The CDR3 DNA sequence: TGTGCCAGCAGCCCTACGTACGATCCCGGAGGAGCTTTCTTT. Drawing the rest from reference TRBV3-1 and TRBJ1-1, the complete variable domain is DTAVSQTPKYLVTQMGNDKSIKCEQNLGHDTMYWYKQDSKKFLKIMFSYNNKELIINETVPNRFSPKSPDKAHLNLHINSLELGDSAVYFCASSPTYDPGGAFFGQGTRLTVV.

The table lists this clonotype with many counts. The V gene is TRBV5-4, the J gene TRBJ2-1, with 12 bases lining up with TRBD2. The trim removed 4 bases at V and 2 bases at J, leaving 4 bases unmatched. The germline V gene has CDR1 SGHNT and CDR2 YYREEE (reference sequence). The CDR3 runs to 16 residues. The CDR3 DNA reads TGTGCCAGCAGCCGACCTAGCGGGGGGGCCTACAATGAGCAGTTCTTC. Translated: CASSRPSGGAYNEQFF.